This is a list of T cell receptor beta chains from one sample in a study of immune cell composition in non-small cell lung cancer. Clones were sequenced by immunoSEQ multiplex PCR, and TCRdb holds only the in-frame ones, with some missing. The top ten hold over 15% of the sample, which has some 2,600 clones, 65% to 85% seen once. What was sequenced was lung tumor tissue. Receptor source: a human donor with non-small cell lung cancer. Both conserved end residues are part of each CDR3. Each record gives: D gene, V gene, clone size, J gene, CDR3 length, CDR3 protein, CDR3 DNA. A D gene is named only where the DNA matches it firmly. Size tells how often a clone was seen (once, few, many) or the class of an expanded clone, and some rows leave it out.

>TRBD1|TRBV5-5|-|TRBJ2-5|13
CASKPTGQETQYF
TGTGCCAGCAAGCCGACAGGGCAAGAGACCCAGTACTTC
>-|TRBV10-2|-|TRBJ2-7|13
CATAGTPAYEQYF
TGCGCCACCGCCGGGACACCTGCCTACGAGCAGTACTTC
>TRBD2|TRBV11-2|-|TRBJ2-1|18
CASSLAGRGGGVSYEQFF
TGTGCCAGCAGCTTAGCTGGGCGCGGGGGGGGTGTCAGTTATGAGCAGTTCTTC
>-|TRBV7-2|once|TRBJ2-1|13
CASSPRTHNEQFF
TGTGCCAGCAGCCCCAGGACACACAATGAGCAGTTCTTC
>TRBD1|TRBV29-1|-|TRBJ1-1|18
CSVEDHGRTGGLNTEAFF
TGCAGCGTTGAAGATCATGGGCGCACAGGGGGCTTGAACACTGAAGCTTTCTTT
>TRBD1|TRBV29-1|-|TRBJ1-1|14
CSVVEQGAKTEAFF
TGCAGCGTTGTCGAGCAGGGGGCAAAAACTGAAGCTTTCTTT
>-|TRBV6-6|-|TRBJ1-5|14
CASTPGGGNQPQHF
TGTGCCAGCACCCCGGGGGGTGGCAATCAGCCCCAGCATTTT
>-|TRBV9|-|TRBJ2-5|15
CASSSMAGRGETQYF
TGTGCCAGCAGCTCGATGGCGGGGCGCGGAGAGACCCAGTACTTC
>-|TRBV1|large|TRBJ2-1|17
CTSSQDRELSSYNEQFF
TGCACCAGCAGCCAAGATCGAGAACTTAGCTCCTACAATGAGCAGTTCTTC
>-|TRBV6-1|once|TRBJ1-6|15
CASAVGGQKNSPLHF
TGTGCCAGCGCCGTCGGGGGGCAGAAAAATTCACCCCTCCACTTT
>TRBD1|TRBV10-1|-|TRBJ2-3|14
CASSGGQITDTQYF
TGCGCCAGCAGTGGGGGACAGATCACAGATACGCAGTATTTT
>-|TRBV7-9|-|TRBJ2-1|12
CASSPDYHEQFF
TGTGCCAGCAGCCCGGACTACCATGAGCAGTTCTTC
>TRBD2|TRBV11-3|-|TRBJ2-1|16
CASSHGVAGGNNEQFF
TGTGCCAGCAGCCACGGGGTAGCGGGGGGTAATAATGAGCAGTTCTTC
>-|TRBV15|-|TRBJ1-4|14
CATSRALTNEKLFF
TGTGCCACCAGCAGAGCCTTGACTAATGAAAAACTGTTTTTT
>-|TRBV9|-|TRBJ1-2|16
CASSPPGHGTNYGYTF
TGTGCCAGCAGCCCCCCGGGACACGGAACTAACTATGGCTACACCTTC
>TRBD1|TRBV7-2|-|TRBJ1-4|14
CASSQTGRREKLFF
TGTGCCAGCAGTCAGACAGGGAGGCGTGAAAAACTGTTTTTT
>-|TRBV29-1|-|TRBJ2-5|11
CSVQAEGRQYF
TGCAGCGTTCAAGCGGAGGGTCGCCAGTACTTC
>TRBD1|TRBV10-1|-|TRBJ1-5|18
CASSESSRDRGLNQPQHF
TGCGCCAGCAGTGAGTCCTCCCGGGACAGGGGTCTCAATCAGCCCCAGCATTTT
>TRBD1|TRBV20-1|-|TRBJ2-1|11
CSARDRDRQFF
TGCAGTGCTAGAGATCGGGACAGACAGTTCTTC
>-|TRBV28|-|TRBJ2-7|11
CASSLSLEQYF
TGTGCCAGCAGTTTATCCCTAGAGCAGTACTTC